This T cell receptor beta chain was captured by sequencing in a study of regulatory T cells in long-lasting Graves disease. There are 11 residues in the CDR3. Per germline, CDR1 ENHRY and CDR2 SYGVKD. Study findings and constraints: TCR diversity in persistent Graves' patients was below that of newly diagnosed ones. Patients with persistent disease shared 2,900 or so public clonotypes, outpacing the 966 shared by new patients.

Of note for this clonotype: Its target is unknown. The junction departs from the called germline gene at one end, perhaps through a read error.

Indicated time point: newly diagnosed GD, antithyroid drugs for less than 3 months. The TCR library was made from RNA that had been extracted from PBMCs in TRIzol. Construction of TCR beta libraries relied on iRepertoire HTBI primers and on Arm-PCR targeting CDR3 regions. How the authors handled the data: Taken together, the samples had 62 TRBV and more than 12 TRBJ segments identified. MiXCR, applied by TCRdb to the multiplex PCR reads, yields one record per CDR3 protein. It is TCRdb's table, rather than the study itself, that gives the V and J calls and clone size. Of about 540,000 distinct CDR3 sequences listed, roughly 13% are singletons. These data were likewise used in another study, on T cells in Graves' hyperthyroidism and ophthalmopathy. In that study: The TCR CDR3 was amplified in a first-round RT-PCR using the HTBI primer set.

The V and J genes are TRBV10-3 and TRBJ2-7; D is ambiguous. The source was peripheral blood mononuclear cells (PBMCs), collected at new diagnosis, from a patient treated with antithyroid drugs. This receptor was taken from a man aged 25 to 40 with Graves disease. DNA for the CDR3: TGTGTCATCAGTGATATATACGAGCAGTACTTC. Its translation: CVISDIYEQYF.